This T cell receptor (beta chain) is drawn from a study of T cells after yellow fever vaccination (dated by TCRdb to between 2018 and 2020). Context from the whole study: The SMART-Seq v4 Ultra Low Input RNA kit was used to prepare libraries from fractions with low cell numbers. To follow T-cell clones before and after primary and booster YFV17D yellow fever vaccination, bulk TCR alpha and beta repertoires were sequenced over time. The cohort comprised two healthy male donors, one aged 18 to 29 and one aged 30 to 40 years. Bulk PBMC replicates and cell subsets were isolated from blood drawn at multiple timepoints before and after both primary and secondary immunization.

TCR cDNA was synthesized by 5'RACE template switching, through which a universal primer site and unique molecular identifiers were introduced. Priming of cDNA synthesis was performed from both the TCR alpha and TCR beta constant segments. Two PCR steps were used to amplify libraries, with sample barcodes and sequencing adapters being added in the second step. Libraries were sequenced on Illumina HiSeq 2500 (2x100 bp) or NovaSeq (2x150 bp). The authors' pipeline ran thus. MIGEC was used to demultiplex reads and collapse the reads into UMI consensus sequences, and MiXCR was used for V(D)J alignment. Using edgeR on replicate PBMC samples, clonotypes were called vaccine-responding if FDR was below 0.01 and the log2 fold change was above 5 up to day 15. CD4 or CD8 identity was assigned to each bulk clonotype according to whether the clonotype was present at higher abundance in the sequenced CD4 repertoire or the sequenced CD8 repertoire. The raw public reads went through TCRdb reprocessing: fastp at Q25, MiXCR clone calling, in-frame beta chains kept. For every CDR3 protein sequence, its rows merge into one entry that carries the most common genes and DNA. TCRdb assigned the V and J calls; the authors' analysis was not used. In all, the sample holds hundreds of thousands of distinct CDR3 sequences, and roughly 22% of those were seen once. Of the sample, 16% is held by the ten largest clones.

What the study reported, not specific to this receptor: Computational filtering was needed because FACS-sorted repertoires could contain abundant contaminating clonotypes from the bulk population. Because only a couple of donors were included in the study, the extent to which the findings can be generalized is limited. A small fraction of clonotypes appeared in both the CD4 and CD8 compartments, likely as a result of convergent recombination. Most clones expanded after primary vaccination were re-detected after the booster (almost 97% of CD4 and about 88% of CD8), suggesting broad memory maintenance. Compared with the primary T-cell response, the secondary T-cell response was faster but weaker, reaching its peak on day 5 rather than on day 15.

CDR1 SGHRS and CDR2 YFSETQ were looked up in the germline V gene. Trimming takes 4 bases from V and 2 bases from J, and the germline ends sit 21 bases apart. The CDR3 spans 17 residues, from the cysteine through the phenylalanine. The entry retains the CDR3 DNA only, 51 bases that are in frame from base 1. This specimen's treatment or condition label, interpreted: live attenuated yellow fever vaccine strain. At each blood-draw timepoint, two biological replicates of bulk PBMCs were obtained. PBMCs were isolated from peripheral blood using a standard Ficoll-Paque protocol. TriZol was used to extract RNA from bulk PBMCs, from CD4 and CD8 fractions, and from dextramer-positive and dextramer-negative fractions. This clonotype has just a few counts. Which antigen it targets is not known. Base qualities are not provided; no much larger clone lies one nucleotide away.

The material was PBMCs, obtained 21 days after the first yellow fever vaccination. The sequence joins TRBV5-1 to TRBJ2-5; the D gene remains uncertain. This clonotype was sampled from a man aged 18 to 29 who received the YFV17D yellow fever vaccine. The nucleotide sequence is given as TGCGCCAGCAGCCGGTGGGGATACGTATCTCCGCAAGAGACCCAGTACTTC. Its protein is CASSRWGYVSPQETQYF.